These T cell receptor beta chains were read from a single sample in a study of blood T cells in healthy people across ages. One entry per CDR3 protein results from TCRdb running MiXCR on the 5' RACE reads. The sample carries about 630,000 distinct CDR3 sequences, around 20% recorded once. The sequenced material came from blood. The receptor set was obtained from a man between 65 and 85 years old in good health. CDR3s include the opening cysteine and the closing phenylalanine or tryptophan. The D gene is left open where the match is weak. Only part of the rows carry a size: once, few, many, or a class if the clone is expanded.

v_gene: TRBV5-6
d_gene: NA
j_gene: TRBJ2-5
abundance: many
CDR3aa: CASSLDQGETQYF
CDR3nt: TGTGCCAGCAGCTTGGATCAGGGAGAGACCCAGTACTTC

v_gene: TRBV7-2
d_gene: TRBD1
j_gene: TRBJ2-1
abundance: many
CDR3aa: CASSFRQGAVEQFF
CDR3nt: TGTGCCAGCAGCTTCCGACAGGGGGCGGTTGAGCAGTTCTTC

v_gene: TRBV20-1
d_gene: NA
j_gene: TRBJ2-5
abundance: NA
CDR3aa: CSARQKKETQYF
CDR3nt: TGCAGTGCTAGACAGAAAAAAGAGACCCAGTACTTC

v_gene: TRBV6-6
d_gene: TRBD1
j_gene: TRBJ1-2
abundance: NA
CDR3aa: CASSSPDRGLGYTF
CDR3nt: TGTGCCAGCAGTTCCCCGGACAGGGGGCTTGGCTACACCTTC

v_gene: TRBV29-1
d_gene: TRBD2
j_gene: TRBJ2-5
abundance: few
CDR3aa: CSVEGLAIRTQYF
CDR3nt: TGCAGCGTTGAAGGACTAGCGATAAGGACCCAGTACTTC

v_gene: TRBV10-3
d_gene: NA
j_gene: TRBJ2-7
abundance: NA
CDR3aa: CAISGVSHEQYF
CDR3nt: TGTGCCATCAGTGGGGTATCACACGAGCAGTACTTC

v_gene: TRBV20-1
d_gene: NA
j_gene: TRBJ2-1
abundance: NA
CDR3aa: CSARDNRREQFF
CDR3nt: TGCAGTGCTAGAGATAACCGGCGTGAGCAGTTCTTC

v_gene: TRBV6-2/TRBV6-3
d_gene: NA
j_gene: TRBJ1-5
abundance: NA
CDR3aa: CASSFPPGASTSNQPQHF
CDR3nt: TGTGCCAGCAGTTTTCCCCCAGGGGCTAGTACAAGCAATCAGCCCCAGCATTTT

v_gene: TRBV12-3/TRBV12-4
d_gene: NA
j_gene: TRBJ2-2
abundance: few
CDR3aa: CASSLQTGELFF
CDR3nt: TGTGCCAGCAGTTTGCAGACCGGGGAGCTGTTTTTT

v_gene: TRBV20-1
d_gene: TRBD2
j_gene: TRBJ2-1
abundance: once
CDR3aa: CSAGLAGWMELDEQFF
CDR3nt: TGCAGTGCCGGACTAGCGGGATGGATGGAACTCGATGAGCAGTTCTTC

v_gene: TRBV29-1
d_gene: NA
j_gene: TRBJ2-3
abundance: NA
CDR3aa: CSVGPPTDTQYF
CDR3nt: TGCAGCGTTGGCCCCCCAACAGATACGCAGTATTTT

v_gene: TRBV30
d_gene: NA
j_gene: TRBJ2-5
abundance: NA
CDR3aa: CAWGVRGTQETQYF
CDR3nt: TGTGCCTGGGGCGTGAGAGGGACCCAAGAGACCCAGTACTTC

v_gene: TRBV27
d_gene: NA
j_gene: TRBJ2-1
abundance: few
CDR3aa: CASSFQAGQSSYNEQFF
CDR3nt: TGTGCCAGCAGTTTTCAGGCGGGACAAAGCTCCTACAATGAGCAGTTCTTC

v_gene: TRBV20-1
d_gene: NA
j_gene: TRBJ1-1
abundance: NA
CDR3aa: CSAREGAGNTEAFF
CDR3nt: TGCAGTGCTAGAGAAGGGGCCGGGAACACTGAAGCTTTCTTT

v_gene: TRBV7-7
d_gene: NA
j_gene: TRBJ2-3
abundance: NA
CDR3aa: CASSLTPSSTDTQYF
CDR3nt: TGTGCTAGCAGCTTAACTCCTTCTAGCACAGATACGCAGTATTTT

v_gene: TRBV7-3
d_gene: NA
j_gene: TRBJ2-1
abundance: few
CDR3aa: CASSRRMESYNEQFF
CDR3nt: TGTGCCAGCAGCCGCCGAATGGAGTCCTACAATGAGCAGTTCTTC

v_gene: TRBV12-3/TRBV12-4
d_gene: NA
j_gene: TRBJ2-5
abundance: few
CDR3aa: CASSFQLDVETQYF
CDR3nt: TGTGCCAGCAGTTTCCAGCTAGACGTGGAGACCCAGTACTTC

v_gene: TRBV10-3
d_gene: TRBD2
j_gene: TRBJ2-1
abundance: NA
CDR3aa: CAIKSAGGPFGGEQFF
CDR3nt: TGTGCCATCAAGAGTGCGGGAGGGCCCTTTGGGGGTGAGCAGTTCTTC

v_gene: TRBV20-1
d_gene: TRBD2
j_gene: TRBJ2-1
abundance: few
CDR3aa: CSAGGGTSGRAVYNEQFF
CDR3nt: TGCAGTGCCGGAGGGGGGACTAGCGGGAGGGCCGTATACAATGAGCAGTTCTTC

v_gene: TRBV7-2
d_gene: NA
j_gene: TRBJ2-1
abundance: NA
CDR3aa: CASSWGESYNEQFF
CDR3nt: TGTGCCAGCAGCTGGGGGGAGTCCTACAATGAGCAGTTCTTC

v_gene: TRBV18
d_gene: NA
j_gene: TRBJ1-5
abundance: few
CDR3aa: CASSPIAGTGQNQPQHF
CDR3nt: TGTGCCAGCTCACCTATTGCCGGGACTGGACAAAATCAGCCCCAGCATTTT

v_gene: TRBV20-1
d_gene: TRBD2
j_gene: TRBJ2-3
abundance: NA
CDR3aa: CSASRLAGDSADTQYF
CDR3nt: TGCAGTGCTAGCCGACTAGCGGGAGACTCGGCAGATACGCAGTATTTT

v_gene: TRBV5-1
d_gene: NA
j_gene: TRBJ2-3
abundance: NA
CDR3aa: CASSRTKDTQYF
CDR3nt: TGCGCCAGCAGCCGGACGAAAGATACGCAGTATTTT

v_gene: TRBV7-3
d_gene: NA
j_gene: TRBJ2-3
abundance: few
CDR3aa: CASSLTGSGIGGDTQYF
CDR3nt: TGTGCCAGCAGCTTAACGGGGTCCGGGATCGGTGGAGATACGCAGTATTTT

v_gene: TRBV29-1
d_gene: NA
j_gene: TRBJ2-7
abundance: few
CDR3aa: CSVEQDGYEQYF
CDR3nt: TGCAGCGTTGAACAGGACGGCTACGAGCAGTACTTC

v_gene: TRBV27
d_gene: TRBD1
j_gene: TRBJ1-4
abundance: NA
CDR3aa: CASSFGRGGWEKLFF
CDR3nt: TGTGCCAGCAGTTTCGGCCGAGGGGGCTGGGAAAAACTGTTTTTT

v_gene: TRBV11-2
d_gene: TRBD2
j_gene: TRBJ2-5
abundance: NA
CDR3aa: CASSLSGRTSGYQETQYF
CDR3nt: TGTGCCAGCAGCTTGTCCGGGAGGACTAGCGGATACCAAGAGACCCAGTACTTC

v_gene: TRBV20-1
d_gene: NA
j_gene: TRBJ1-5
abundance: NA
CDR3aa: CSARAPGGNQPQHF
CDR3nt: TGCAGTGCTAGGGCCCCGGGGGGCAATCAGCCCCAGCATTTT

v_gene: TRBV7-2
d_gene: NA
j_gene: TRBJ1-2
abundance: NA
CDR3aa: CASSFRSDAYGYTF
CDR3nt: TGTGCCAGCAGCTTTAGGTCAGATGCCTATGGCTACACCTTC

v_gene: TRBV5-1
d_gene: TRBD2
j_gene: TRBJ2-6
abundance: NA
CDR3aa: CASSFDPGGVRGANVLTF
CDR3nt: TGCGCCAGCAGCTTTGATCCGGGAGGGGTTCGTGGGGCCAACGTCCTGACTTTC

v_gene: TRBV9
d_gene: NA
j_gene: TRBJ2-1
abundance: NA
CDR3aa: CASSVDRRASCNEQFF
CDR3nt: TGTGCCAGCAGCGTAGATCGGAGGGCCTCCTGCAATGAGCAGTTCTTC

v_gene: TRBV7-3
d_gene: NA
j_gene: TRBJ2-1
abundance: NA
CDR3aa: CAGSLGQNNEQFF
CDR3nt: TGTGCCGGCAGCTTGGGACAAAACAATGAGCAGTTCTTC

v_gene: TRBV20-1
d_gene: NA
j_gene: TRBJ2-5
abundance: NA
CDR3aa: CSARLNRQGFQETQYF
CDR3nt: TGCAGTGCTAGACTCAATCGCCAGGGTTTCCAAGAGACCCAGTACTTC